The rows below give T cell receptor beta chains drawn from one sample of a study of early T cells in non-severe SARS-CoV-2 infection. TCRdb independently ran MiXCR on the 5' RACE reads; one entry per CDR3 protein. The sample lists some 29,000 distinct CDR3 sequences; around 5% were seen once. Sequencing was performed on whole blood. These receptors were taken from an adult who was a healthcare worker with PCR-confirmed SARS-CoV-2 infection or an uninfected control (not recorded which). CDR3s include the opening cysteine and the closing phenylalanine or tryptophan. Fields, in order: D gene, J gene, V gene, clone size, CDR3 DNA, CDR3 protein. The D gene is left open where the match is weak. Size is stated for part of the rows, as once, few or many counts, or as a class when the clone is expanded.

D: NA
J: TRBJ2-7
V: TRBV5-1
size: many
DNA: TGCGCCAGCAGCTCGGACCCGTCGGTGCAGTACTTC
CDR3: CASSSDPSVQYF

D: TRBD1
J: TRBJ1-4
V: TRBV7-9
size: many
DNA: TGTGCCAGCTGCCGGACAGGCTTGGGTGAAAAACTGTTTTTT
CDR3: CASCRTGLGEKLFF

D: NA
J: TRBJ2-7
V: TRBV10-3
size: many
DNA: TGTGCCATCAGTGGTACGGACTACGAGCAGTACTTC
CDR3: CAISGTDYEQYF

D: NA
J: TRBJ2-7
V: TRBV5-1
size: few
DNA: TGCGCCAGCAGGAGGGGCGCTTCCTACGAGCAGTACTTC
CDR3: CASRRGASYEQYF

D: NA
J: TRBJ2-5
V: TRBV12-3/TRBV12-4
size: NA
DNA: TGTGCCAGCGGAAGTCAGACCCAGTACTTC
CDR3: CASGSQTQYF

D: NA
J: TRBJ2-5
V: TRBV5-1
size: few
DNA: TGCGCCAGCAGCTTGGGAGTCCTCCAAGAGACCCAGTACTTC
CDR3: CASSLGVLQETQYF

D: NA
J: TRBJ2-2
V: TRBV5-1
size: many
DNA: TGCGCCAGCAGCGCGGGACAATTGAACACCGGGGAGCTGTTTTTT
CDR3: CASSAGQLNTGELFF

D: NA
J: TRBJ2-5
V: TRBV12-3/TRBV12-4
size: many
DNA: TGTGCCAGCAGCCCCGCCCTCCAAGAGACCCAGTACTTC
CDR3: CASSPALQETQYF

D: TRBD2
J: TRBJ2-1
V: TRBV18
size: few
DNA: TGTGCCAGCTCCGGGGGGAGCGGAGCCTACAATGAGCAGTTCTTC
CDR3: CASSGGSGAYNEQFF

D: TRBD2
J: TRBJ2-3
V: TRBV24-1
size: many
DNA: TGTGCCACCAGTGACCTGACTAGCGGGAGGGTCGAAGATACGCAGTATTTT
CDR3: CATSDLTSGRVEDTQYF

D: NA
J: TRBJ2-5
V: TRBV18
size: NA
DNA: TGTGCCAGCTCACCGTTGGGGGTTCGGGAGACCCAGTACTTC
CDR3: CASSPLGVRETQYF

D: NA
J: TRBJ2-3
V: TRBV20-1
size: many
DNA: TGCAGTGCTAGTACTACAGATACGCAGTATTTT
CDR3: CSASTTDTQYF

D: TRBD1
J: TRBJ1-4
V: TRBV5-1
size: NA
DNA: TGCGCCAGCAGCTGGGGAGGACAGGGAGTAAATGAAAAACTGTTTTTT
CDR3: CASSWGGQGVNEKLFF

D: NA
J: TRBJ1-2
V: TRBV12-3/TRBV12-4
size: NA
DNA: TGTGCCAGCAGCCTAATGACCGACTATGGCTACACCTTC
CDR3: CASSLMTDYGYTF

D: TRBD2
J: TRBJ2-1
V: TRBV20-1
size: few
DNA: TGCAGTGCTCCCCCTAGCGGGGGGGCCAAAGAGCAGTTCTTC
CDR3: CSAPPSGGAKEQFF

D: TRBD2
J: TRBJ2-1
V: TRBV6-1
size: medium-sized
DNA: TGTGCCAGCAGTGTCACTAGCGACTACAATGAGCAGTTCTTC
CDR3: CASSVTSDYNEQFF

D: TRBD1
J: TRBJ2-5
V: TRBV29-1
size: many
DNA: TGCAGCGTCCGGACAGGGCAGGAGACCCAGTACTTC
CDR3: CSVRTGQETQYF

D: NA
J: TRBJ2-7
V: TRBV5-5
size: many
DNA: TGTGCCAGCACCCGGTCAGGTTTGGGGAACTACGAGCAGTACTTC
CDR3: CASTRSGLGNYEQYF

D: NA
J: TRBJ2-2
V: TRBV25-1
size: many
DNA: TGTGCCAGCACGGTGAGCCCCACCGGGGAGCTGTTTTTT
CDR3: CASTVSPTGELFF

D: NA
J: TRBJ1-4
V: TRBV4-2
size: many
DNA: TGTGCCAGCAGCCAACCCGGTGGGCAAGCAACTAATGAAAAACTGTTTTTT
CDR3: CASSQPGGQATNEKLFF

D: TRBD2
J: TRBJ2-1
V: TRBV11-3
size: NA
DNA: TGTGCCAGCAGCTTAGACCTAGCGGGAGATCCGAATGAGCAGTTCTTC
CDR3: CASSLDLAGDPNEQFF

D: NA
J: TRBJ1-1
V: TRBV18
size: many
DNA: TGTGCCAGCTCAGTGAACATGAACACTGAAGCTTTCTTT
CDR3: CASSVNMNTEAFF

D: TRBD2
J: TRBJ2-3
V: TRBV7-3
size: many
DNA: TGTGCCAGCAGCTCGGGACTAGCCACAGATACGCAGTATTTT
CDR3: CASSSGLATDTQYF

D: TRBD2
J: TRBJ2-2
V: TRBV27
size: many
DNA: TGTGCCAGCAGACCGGGACTAGGGGCTGGGGAGCTGTTTTTT
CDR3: CASRPGLGAGELFF

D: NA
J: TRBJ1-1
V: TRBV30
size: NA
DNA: TGTGCCTGGAGTCTACAGATAAACACTGAAGCTTTCTTT
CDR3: CAWSLQINTEAFF

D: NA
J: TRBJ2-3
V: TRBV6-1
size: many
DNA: TGTGCCAGCAGTGTACCTCATACAGATACGCAGTATTTT
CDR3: CASSVPHTDTQYF

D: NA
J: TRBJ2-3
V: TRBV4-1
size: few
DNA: TGCGCCAGCAGCCAAGTGCTAGATACGCAGTATTTT
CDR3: CASSQVLDTQYF

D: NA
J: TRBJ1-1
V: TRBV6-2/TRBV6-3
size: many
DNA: TGTGCCAGCAGTTGGAAGTACACTGAAGCTTTCTTT
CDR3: CASSWKYTEAFF

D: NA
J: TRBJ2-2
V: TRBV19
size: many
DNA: TGTGCCAGTAGTACCCAGGTTGAGATATACACCGGGGAGCTGTTTTTT
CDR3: CASSTQVEIYTGELFF

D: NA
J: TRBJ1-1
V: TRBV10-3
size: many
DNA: TGTGCCATCAGTGAGTCTCCAGGGTCGGGCACTGAAGCTTTCTTT
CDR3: CAISESPGSGTEAFF

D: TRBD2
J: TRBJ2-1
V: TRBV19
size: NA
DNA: TGTGCCAGTAGTTGGGTAGCGGGAGACTACAATGAGCAGTTCTTC
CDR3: CASSWVAGDYNEQFF

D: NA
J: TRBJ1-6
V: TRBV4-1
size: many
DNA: TGCGCCAGCAGACAAAATGATGGGGCGAACCTAAATTCACCCCTCCACTTT
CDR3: CASRQNDGANLNSPLHF

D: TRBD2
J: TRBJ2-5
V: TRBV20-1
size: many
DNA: TGCAGTGCTAGAGAGTACGGGAGGGCGGAGACCCAGTACTTC
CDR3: CSAREYGRAETQYF

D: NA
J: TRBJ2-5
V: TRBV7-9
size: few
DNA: TGTGCCAGCGACAGGAGCCTGGGGGAGACCCAGTACTTC
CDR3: CASDRSLGETQYF

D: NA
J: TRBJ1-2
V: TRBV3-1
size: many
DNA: TGTGCCAGCAGGCCGGCGGGACGGAACTATGGCTACACCTTC
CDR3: CASRPAGRNYGYTF

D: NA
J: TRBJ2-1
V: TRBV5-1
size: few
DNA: TGCGCCAGCAGCTTGGACAGGGTTATCGATGAGCAGTTCTTC
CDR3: CASSLDRVIDEQFF

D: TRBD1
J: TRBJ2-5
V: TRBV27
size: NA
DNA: TGTGCCAGCAGTCCCGGACAGGTCGGGACCCAGTACTTC
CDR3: CASSPGQVGTQYF

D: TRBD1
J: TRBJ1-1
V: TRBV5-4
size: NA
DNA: TGTGCCAGCAGCCTGGGGGGGACAGGGAATACTGAAGCTTTCTTT
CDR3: CASSLGGTGNTEAFF

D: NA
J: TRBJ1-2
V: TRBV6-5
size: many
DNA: TGTGCCAGCAGGGACACCTTAAGGAATGGCTACACCTTC
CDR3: CASRDTLRNGYTF

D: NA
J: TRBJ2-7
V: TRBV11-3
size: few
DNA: TGTGCCAGCAGCCCAGGGACGTCCTACGAGCAGTACTTC
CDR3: CASSPGTSYEQYF

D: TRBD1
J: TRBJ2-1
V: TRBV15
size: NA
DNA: TGTGCCACCAGCAGAGTGGGACAGGGTTACAATGAGCAGTTCTTC
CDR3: CATSRVGQGYNEQFF

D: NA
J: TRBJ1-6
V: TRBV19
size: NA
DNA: TGTGCCAGTAGGAAATCCACGGCGAGGACACTAAATTCACCCCTCCACTTT
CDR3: CASRKSTARTLNSPLHF

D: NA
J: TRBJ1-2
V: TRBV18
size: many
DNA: TGTGCCAGCTCACCAGGGAACTATGGCTACACCTTC
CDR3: CASSPGNYGYTF